This T cell receptor beta chain is from a study of human T cells and chemical hapten exposure. V gave up 3 bases and J gave up 0 bases, with 12 bases separating them. The CDR3 covers 16 residues. Before extraction, the whole blood was not fractionated, and total RNA was taken from it. TCRdb ran MiXCR on the 5' RACE reads and lists one entry per CDR3 protein. The sample has 120,000 to 150,000 distinct CDR3 sequences, 4.1% seen once. This clonotype appeared many times. J is TRBJ1-3 and V is TRBV12-3 or TRBV12-4; D remains ambiguous. The receptor was isolated from a female donor in good health. The CDR3 DNA reads TGTGCCAGCAGTTTTAGGCCGGGCATCTCTGGAAACACCATATATTTT. This codes for CASSFRPGISGNTIYF.